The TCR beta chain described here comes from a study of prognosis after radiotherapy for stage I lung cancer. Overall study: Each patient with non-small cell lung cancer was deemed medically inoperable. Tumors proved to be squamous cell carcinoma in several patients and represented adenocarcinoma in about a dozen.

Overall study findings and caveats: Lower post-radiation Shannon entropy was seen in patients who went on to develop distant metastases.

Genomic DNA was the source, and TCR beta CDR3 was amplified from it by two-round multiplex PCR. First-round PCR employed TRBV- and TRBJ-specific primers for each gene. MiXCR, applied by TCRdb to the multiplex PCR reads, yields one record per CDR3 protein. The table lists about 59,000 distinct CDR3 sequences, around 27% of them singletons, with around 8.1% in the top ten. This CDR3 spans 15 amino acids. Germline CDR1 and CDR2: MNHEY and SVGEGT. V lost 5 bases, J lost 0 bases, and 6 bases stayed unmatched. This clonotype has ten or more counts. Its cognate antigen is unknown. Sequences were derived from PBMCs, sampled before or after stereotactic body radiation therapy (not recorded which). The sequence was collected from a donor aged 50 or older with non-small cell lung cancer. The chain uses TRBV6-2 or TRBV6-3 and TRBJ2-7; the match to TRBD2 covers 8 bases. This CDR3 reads CASSLSGAHSYEQYF. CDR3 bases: TGTGCCAGCAGTCTTAGCGGGGCCCACTCCTACGAGCAGTACTTC.